This T cell receptor beta chain was sequenced for a study of vaccination and CD4 T cells after COVID-19. Across the study: The authors sampled a few convalescent patients on day 14 and on days 161 to 241 post-vaccination.

Time point reported: late sampling 161 to 241 days after vaccination in three convalescent patients. CDR1 is DFQATT and CDR2 is SNEGSKA in the germline V gene (reference sequence). V was clipped by 4 bases and J by 6 bases, with 10 bases between them. This CDR3 is built from 11 residues. TCRdb ran MiXCR on the PCR reads and lists one entry per CDR3 protein. The profile covers approximately 30,000 distinct CDR3 sequences, with 45% to 55% appearing a single time and around 5.5% taken by the ten largest. The sample holds a few counts of this clonotype. Its antigen remains unknown. The study, taken as a whole, reports: In convalescent patients, 304 of 307 vaccine-specific clones were mono-reactive for SARS-CoV-2 spike.

The chain links TRBV20-1 to TRBJ2-7; TRBD1 is a possible D gene (6 bases). Sequenced material: CD4+ T cells from blood, taken about 7 months after SARS-CoV-2 vaccination. The source of this sequence is a human donor who had recovered from COVID-19. The CDR3 protein is CSATGVGEQYF. CDR3 nucleotides: TGCAGTGCTACAGGGGTGGGCGAGCAGTACTTC.